The 9 T cell receptor beta chains below were found in one sample sequenced in a study of T cell repertoires in cytomegalovirus infection. TCRdb independently ran MiXCR on the reads; one entry per CDR3 protein. This sample has approximately 630,000 distinct CDR3 sequences, with less than 25% found just once. Sequencing input: CD8+ T cells from PBMCs. The receptor source for this set is a human donor in good health (CMV status not recorded). Some clones in this sample may be carry-over from other donors' samples.

This clonotype was seen a few times. This chain uses TRBV7-8 with TRBJ2-5, with 11 bases identical to TRBD2. Germline assignment: CDR1 SGHVS and CDR2 FQNEAQ. The CDR3 is 17 amino acids. The V segment lost 8 bases and the J segment 0 bases; nucleotides outside the gene matches: 11. The CDR3 here is CASGVLGLAENQETQYF. The CDR3 DNA sequence: TGTGCCAGCGGCGTACTGGGACTAGCGGAGAACCAAGAGACCCAGTACTTC.

The V call is TRBV20-1, the J call TRBJ2-3; tentative D call: TRBD1 (6 bases). This CDR3 has 14 residues. Germline lookup yields CDR1 DFQATT and CDR2 SNEGSKA (reference sequence). The V gene lost 6 bases and the J gene lost 1 base, with 14 bases spanning the gap. CDR3 sequence: CSASDWGRTDTQYF. In DNA form, the CDR3 reads TGCAGTGCGTCCGACTGGGGGCGCACAGATACGCAGTATTTT.

This clonotype was counted at least ten times. The V call is TRBV19, the J call TRBJ1-1, with 9 nucleotides matching TRBD1. The V gene end was trimmed by 5 bases and the J gene end by 0 bases; junction bases not matched to a gene: 7. The CDR3 is 16 amino acids. Germline V gene data show CDR1 as LNHDA and CDR2 as SQIVND (reference sequence). The CDR3 sequence is CASSLTGTGLNTEAFF. For the CDR3, the DNA is TGTGCCAGTAGTTTAACCGGGACAGGGTTGAACACTGAAGCTTTCTTT.

This clonotype was recorded a few times. The V call is TRBV6-1, the J call TRBJ2-1; no definite D call. V was pared by 1 base and J by 8 bases, with 9 bases between. This CDR3 comprises 13 residues. Germline-derived CDR1 and CDR2 are MNHNS and SASEGT. CDR3 DNA: TGTGCCAGCAGTGAAGGTGCCCGTTATGAGCAGTTCTTC. Amino acid sequence: CASSEGARYEQFF.

This clonotype has at least ten counts. The rearrangement joins TRBV7-8 to TRBJ1-3, with unresolved D. V lost 3 bases to trimming and J lost 2 bases, with 11 bases between them. CDR1 is SGHVS and CDR2 is FQNEAQ in the germline V gene. The CDR3 consists of 15 residues. The CDR3 DNA sequence: TGTGCCAGCAGCTTTCTGGGGTTCACTGGAAACACCATATATTTT. Translation: CASSFLGFTGNTIYF.

In its sample, this clonotype was seen many times. The chain is built from TRBV7-9 and TRBJ1-5; 9 bases align to TRBD1. The CDR3 runs 14 residues. V was clipped by 5 bases and J by 6 bases; unmatched bases: 5. The germline gives CDR1 SEHNR, CDR2 FQNEAQ (reference sequence). The CDR3 here is CASSTGTGRQPQHF. The CDR3 region has the DNA TGTGCCAGCAGCACCGGGACAGGGCGTCAGCCCCAGCATTTT.

To note about this clonotype: Being one base from a much bigger clone, this may be a read error. The chain joins TRBV6-2 or TRBV6-3 to TRBJ1-4; 9 nucleotides align to TRBD1. Looked up from germline, CDR1 is MNHEY and CDR2 is SVGEGT. The CDR3 totals 17 residues. Trimming took 2 bases from V and 9 from J; bases not matched to a gene: 13. The CDR3 bases are TGTGCCAGCAGTTACCATGCGCGGACAGGGGAGAATAAAAAACTGTTTTTT. Translating gives CASSYHARTGENKKLFF.

This clonotype was picked up many times. In nucleotides, the CDR3 is TGTGCCAGCAGTTCAGGCGGGGGATACACTGAAGCTTTCTTT. Protein: CASSSGGGYTEAFF. The chain couples TRBV6-6 to TRBJ1-1; the D gene is possibly TRBD1 (5 bases). Germline V gene data show CDR1 as MNHNY and CDR2 as SVGAGI (reference sequence). The CDR3 is 14 residues long. The ends were cut back, 4 bases at V and 3 bases at J, with 12 bases in the middle.

V usage is TRBV4-1 and J usage is TRBJ2-1; 9 nucleotides agree with TRBD1. V trimming: 0 bases; J trimming: 14 bases; junction bases outside the gene matches: 11. Germline V gives CDR1 MGHRA, CDR2 YSYEKL. CDR3 length: 15 amino acids. The CDR3 spells CASSQDRGTGTGKFF. In nucleotides, the CDR3 is TGCGCCAGCAGCCAAGATAGGGGGACCGGGACAGGGAAGTTCTTC.